The 28 T cell receptor beta chains listed next were all sequenced from one sample in a study of T cell repertoires in cytomegalovirus infection. TCRdb reprocessed the reads with MiXCR, giving one entry per CDR3 protein. The sample includes about 500,000 distinct CDR3 sequences, roughly a third of them seen just once. Antigens of these TCRs are unknown. The starting material was cultured PBMCs, obtained from culture after CMV antigen stimulation. These receptors came from a human donor in good health (CMV status not recorded). Some clones in this sample may be carry-over from other donors' samples.

This clonotype was seen only a few times. The V call is TRBV28, the J call TRBJ2-7; D unresolved. Germline V CDR1 and CDR2: MDHEN, SYDVKM. This CDR3 comprises 15 residues. The V gene lost 5 bases and the J gene lost 4 bases, with 18 bases spanning the gap. This chain's CDR3 is CASSPTTPFVYEQYV. Here the CDR3 DNA reads TGTGCCAGCAGTCCGACGACTCCGTTCGTTTACGAGCAGTACGTC.

The chain combines TRBV7-6 with TRBJ1-3; D may be TRBD1 (6 bases). The CDR3 covers 14 residues. V lost 8 bases to trimming and J lost 4 bases, with 15 bases between them. CDR1 is SGHVS and CDR2 is FNYEAQ in the germline V gene. The chain's CDR3 is CASWEGVGGNTIYF. The CDR3 bases are TGTGCCAGCTGGGAGGGGGTCGGGGGAAACACCATATATTTT.

This clonotype has only one observation. This chain connects TRBV10-3 to TRBJ2-2; tentative D call: TRBD1 (6 bases). The germline CDR1 and CDR2 sequences are ENHRY and SYGVKD. Trimming removed 3 bases from V and 3 bases from J, with 11 bases in between. The CDR3 is 15 amino acids. The CDR3 is CAISESAGDTGELFF. Written as DNA, the CDR3 is TGTGCCATCAGTGAATCGGCAGGGGACACCGGGGAGCTGTTTTTT.

This clonotype was found a few times. The chain joins TRBV19 to TRBJ2-5; D might be TRBD1 (7 bases). The V and J ends lost 2 bases and 4 bases respectively, with 23 bases between them. The germline gives CDR1 LNHDA, CDR2 SQIVND (reference sequence). This CDR3 has 18 residues. The CDR3 sequence: CASSITHRTGVEGETQYF. In DNA form, the CDR3 reads TGTGCCAGTAGTATAACCCACCGTACAGGGGTGGAGGGAGAGACCCAGTACTTC.

This clonotype was detected a few times. The J gene is TRBJ2-7, the V gene TRBV6-1; TRBD1 agrees at 8 bases. The germline V gene encodes CDR1 MNHNS and CDR2 SASEGT. Trimming cost V 3 bases and J 1 base; bases outside gene matches: 8. CDR3 size: 16 residues. CDR3 bases: TGTGCCAGCAGTGACAACCGGGACAGGCATTCCTACGAGCAGTACTTC. Translated, it gives CASSDNRDRHSYEQYF.

This clonotype was observed once. The chain joins TRBV30 to TRBJ1-2, with D perhaps matching TRBD1 (6 bases). V was pared by 3 bases and J by 3 bases, with 23 bases between. The length of the CDR3 is 17 residues. Germline assignment: CDR1 GTSNPN and CDR2 SVGIG (reference sequence). The CDR3 loop reads CAWRRIDYQGFDYGYTF. CDR3 nucleotides: TGTGCCTGGAGACGTATCGATTATCAGGGGTTTGACTATGGCTACACCTTC.

This clonotype has ten or more counts. The J gene is TRBJ1-1, the V gene TRBV12-3 or TRBV12-4; D remains unclear. The CDR3 consists of 13 residues. The ends were cut back, 6 bases at V and 1 base at J, with 9 bases in the middle. The DNA for the CDR3 is TGTGCCAGCAGCTTAAAAGAGAACACTGAAGCTTTCTTT. Amino acids: CASSLKENTEAFF.

In its sample, this clonotype was seen many times. This chain uses TRBV7-2 with TRBJ2-7; perhaps TRBD1 as D (7 bases). This CDR3 is built from 14 residues. The V gene lost 5 bases and the J gene lost 2 bases, with 13 bases spanning the gap. Germline V gene data show CDR1 as SGHTA and CDR2 as FQGNSA. CDR3 amino acids: CASSPQGGPYEQYF. The CDR3 nucleotides are TGTGCCAGCAGCCCCCAGGGGGGTCCCTACGAGCAGTACTTC.

CDR3 DNA: TGTGCCAGCAGCGTAGCGGGTCCTTCCTACGAGCAGTACGTC. Translating it yields CASSVAGPSYEQYV. The chain recombines TRBV27 with TRBJ2-7; 7 nucleotides align to TRBD2. From germline, CDR1 is MNHEY and CDR2 SMNVEV (reference sequence). Trimming took 6 bases from V and 1 from J; bases not matched to a gene: 6. CDR3 length: 14 residues.

Only a few counts were recorded for this clonotype. The chain employs TRBV4-1 and TRBJ2-3; 9 bases are a match to TRBD2. V trimming: 0 bases; J trimming: 2 bases; junction bases outside the gene matches: 6. The CDR3 sequence is 17 residues long. Per the germline V gene, CDR1 is MGHRA and CDR2 is YSYEKL. The CDR3 DNA sequence: TGCGCCAGCAGCCAAGATGCGGGAGGGCTTAACACAGATACGCAGTATTTT. Amino acid sequence: CASSQDAGGLNTDTQYF.

The V gene is TRBV7-6, the J gene TRBJ2-5; no clear D gene. The germline V gene encodes CDR1 SGHVS and CDR2 FNYEAQ. This CDR3 is 14 amino acids long. V dropped 1 base and J dropped 2 bases, with 8 bases sitting between them. In nucleotides, the CDR3 is TGTGCCAGCAGCTTAGATACATTTCAAGAGACCCAGTACTTC. Its translation is CASSLDTFQETQYF.

This clonotype was seen once. The chain links TRBV20-1 to TRBJ2-1; no clear D. Germline loops: CDR1 DFQATT, CDR2 SNEGSKA (reference sequence). V shed 1 base and J shed 3 bases, with 7 bases lying between them. CDR3 length: 13 residues. CDR3 bases: TGCAGTGCTAGAGCAGACATCTACAATGAGCAGTTCTTC. Protein: CSARADIYNEQFF.

This clonotype was seen a handful of times. This chain uses TRBV7-3 with TRBJ2-1; 7 bases map to TRBD2. Germline V gives CDR1 SGHTA, CDR2 FQGTGA. The CDR3 runs 18 residues. V lost 4 bases and J lost 5; bases outside the gene matches: 17. The CDR3 region has the DNA TGTGCCAGCAGCTCATACAGATCTCGTGCGGGAGAGGACAATGAGCAGTTCTTC. This gives the protein CASSSYRSRAGEDNEQFF.

The chain links TRBV27 to TRBJ2-1; 11 positions agree with TRBD2. CDR1 MNHEY and CDR2 SMNVEV come from the germline V gene (reference sequence). V trimming: 5 bases; J trimming: 8 bases; junction bases outside the gene matches: 8. CDR3 size: 15 residues. The CDR3 reads CASSTTSGTVDEQFF. The CDR3 nucleotides read TGTGCCAGCAGTACGACTAGCGGGACAGTGGATGAGCAGTTCTTC.

The rearrangement joins TRBV14 to TRBJ2-4, with TRBD1 identical over 11 bases. V shed 3 bases, J shed 8 bases, and the junction held 6 bases outside the gene matches. Germline V gene sequence: CDR1 SGHDN, CDR2 FVKESK. CDR3 length: 15 amino acids. As DNA, the CDR3 is TGTGCCAGCAGCCAGAGGACAGGGGGCGCTGACATTCAGTACTTC. It encodes CASSQRTGGADIQYF.

The chain couples TRBV30 to TRBJ2-7; 9 nucleotides line up with TRBD1. The length of the CDR3 is 17 residues. Germline loops: CDR1 GTSNPN, CDR2 SVGIG (reference sequence). The junction had 18 bases not matched to a gene; V was cut back by 4 bases and J by 5 bases. The chain's CDR3 is CAWTYLGWGTGPHEQYF. CDR3 DNA sequence: TGTGCCTGGACCTACCTCGGGTGGGGGACAGGGCCACACGAGCAGTACTTC.

This clonotype was detected only a few times. This rearrangement joins TRBV28 to TRBJ2-1; 8 bases agree with TRBD2. The CDR3 spans 16 residues. Germline V lookup: CDR1 MDHEN, CDR2 SYDVKM. V shed 2 bases, J shed 7 bases, and the junction held 10 bases outside the gene matches. CDR3 amino acids: CASSLGSAGGGNEQFF. The CDR3 DNA reads TGTGCCAGCAGTTTAGGTTCGGCGGGAGGCGGGAATGAGCAGTTCTTC.

The chain couples TRBV6-2 or TRBV6-3 to TRBJ1-1, with D possibly TRBD1 on 6 matching bases. Germline V gene lookup returns CDR1 MNHEY and CDR2 SVGEGT. Trimming stripped 4 bases from V and 6 bases from J, with 12 bases between. The CDR3 has 13 amino acids. In DNA form, the CDR3 reads TGTGCCAGCAGTTCCCGACGGACAGCTGAAGCTTTCTTT. It yields the protein CASSSRRTAEAFF.

This clonotype was recorded a few times. The rearrangement joins TRBV7-9 to TRBJ1-1; D remains ambiguous. This CDR3 comprises 15 residues. Germline lookup yields CDR1 SEHNR and CDR2 FQNEAQ (reference sequence). V was cut by 1 base and J by 1 base, with 10 bases left in between. The CDR3 DNA reads TGTGCCAGCAGCTTAGAGAAGGCTAGGAACACTGAAGCTTTCTTT. It codes for CASSLEKARNTEAFF.

This clonotype was counted a few times. The chain combines TRBV7-9 with TRBJ1-1, with no clear D. With 5 bases removed from V and 1 base from J, the gap between germline ends came to 17 bases. The CDR3 extends over 16 amino acids. Germline CDR1 SEHNR, CDR2 FQNEAQ (reference sequence). CDR3 DNA: TGTGCCAGCAGCCGATCGGGAGGACTGGAGAACACTGAAGCTTTCTTT. Its protein product is CASSRSGGLENTEAFF.

This clonotype showed up just a few times. This chain uses TRBV9 with TRBJ2-3; D might be TRBD2 (5 bases). The V gene's germline CDR1 is SGDLS and CDR2 YYNGEE. This CDR3 is 17 amino acids long. Trimming left V 3 bases short and J 0 bases short, with 17 bases between. The CDR3 is CASSGVFGGPSTDTQYF. CDR3 nucleotide sequence: TGTGCCAGCAGCGGAGTATTTGGCGGGCCGAGCACAGATACGCAGTATTTT.

The chain employs TRBV14 and TRBJ2-7; perhaps TRBD1 as D (6 bases). V was clipped by 4 bases and J by 3 bases, with 19 bases between them. The germline V gene has CDR1 SGHDN and CDR2 FVKESK. The CDR3 length is 16 residues. CDR3 region: CASSPNPGQLYYEQYF. The CDR3 coding sequence is TGTGCCAGCAGCCCCAATCCTGGACAGCTTTACTACGAGCAGTACTTC.

This sequence joins TRBV7-9 and TRBJ2-1; D uncertain. V gave up 4 bases and J gave up 5 bases, with 18 bases separating them. Germline values: CDR1 SEHNR, CDR2 FQNEAQ (reference sequence). This CDR3 spans 16 amino acids. DNA of the CDR3: TGTGCCAGCAGCTCCCCCGTTTGGCGGCCCAACAATGAGCAGTTCTTC. Its translation is CASSSPVWRPNNEQFF.

The chain employs TRBV20-1 and TRBJ2-2; no firm D call. V shed 0 bases and J shed 4 bases, with 6 bases lying between them. CDR3 size: 13 residues. Germline values: CDR1 DFQATT, CDR2 SNEGSKA (reference sequence). CDR3: CSARDGTTGELFF. CDR3 DNA: TGCAGTGCTAGAGATGGCACCACCGGGGAGCTGTTTTTT.

In its sample, this clonotype was seen a few times. This sequence joins TRBV12-3 or TRBV12-4 and TRBJ2-7; possibly TRBD1 or TRBD2 for D (5 bases each). Trimming took 4 bases from V and 2 from J, leaving 6 bases between them. This CDR3 spans 12 amino acids. In nucleotides, the CDR3 is TGTGCCAGCAGTTCGGGGCCCTACGAGCAGTACTTC. Translation gives CASSSGPYEQYF.

The J gene is TRBJ2-6, the V gene TRBV6-5; 8 bases line up with TRBD1. V trimming: 6 bases; J trimming: 2 bases; junction bases outside the gene matches: 0. The CDR3 spans 14 residues. Germline CDR1 MNHEY, CDR2 SVGAGI. The CDR3 loop reads CASRDRAGANVLTF. The CDR3 DNA is TGTGCCAGCAGGGACAGGGCTGGGGCCAACGTCCTGACTTTC.

The genes are TRBV6-2 or TRBV6-3 and TRBJ1-5, with TRBD1 as a possible D gene (5 bases). The CDR3 totals 15 residues. V lost 6 bases to trimming and J lost 6 bases, with 18 bases between them. Germline values: CDR1 MNHEY, CDR2 SVGEGT. CDR3 coding DNA: TGTGCCAGCAGGTGGGGCAGGGAGCTTCCTCAGCCCCAGCATTTT. Its protein is CASRWGRELPQPQHF.

This clonotype was seen many times. This rearrangement joins TRBV11-2 to TRBJ2-3, with TRBD2 identical over 10 bases. The CDR3 length is 16 residues. Unmatched junction bases numbered 10, after V lost 6 bases and J lost 4 bases. Germline V CDR1 and CDR2: SGHAT, FQNNGV. The CDR3 DNA reads TGTGCCAGCAGTCTAGCGGGAGCTAGAGGGGCAGATACGCAGTATTTT. It yields the protein CASSLAGARGADTQYF.